Sequencing of this T cell receptor beta chain was carried out in a study of identical twins. Study findings and constraints: Excess twin sharing in beta out-of-frame sequences was weaker.

V was pared by 8 bases and J by 5 bases, with 12 bases between. This CDR3 region has 12 residues. The V gene's germline CDR1 is MNHEY and CDR2 SVGAGI. On this clonotype: Its cognate antigen is unknown.

TCRdb fed the 5' RACE reads into MiXCR, producing one record per CDR3 protein. The sample records roughly 690,000 distinct CDR3 sequences, 21% being singletons. This same sample was also part of a study on T cells expressing NK-cell markers.

Sample: PBMCs. The chain is built from TRBV6-5 and TRBJ1-2, with D hard to call. This clonotype was sampled from a woman aged 18-29 years in good health. CDR3 DNA: TGTGCCAGCGGCCAGTTCCTATATGGCTACACCTTC. Its protein is CASGQFLYGYTF.